These 9 T cell receptor beta chains were sequenced from one sample in a study of patients and donors after allogeneic stem cell transplantation. TCRdb used MiXCR to reprocess the RT-PCR reads, holding one entry per CDR3 protein. Of about 230,000 distinct CDR3 sequences in the sample, less than 15% are singletons; the top ten hold about 9.9%. Material for sequencing was blood, either unsorted or a sorted T cell fraction (not recorded which). These receptors were obtained from a human donor who was either an allogeneic HSCT recipient or a stem cell or donor lymphocyte infusion donor (not recorded which). It is not recorded whose cells these are; they may come from a transplant donor.

This clonotype was recorded a few times. Germline is not matched at one junction end, which may reflect a read error. The rearrangement uses TRBV7-7 and TRBJ2-1, with TRBD2 matching over 9 bases. The CDR3 has 16 amino acids. The germline gives CDR1 SSHAT, CDR2 FNYEAQ (reference sequence). CDR3 sequence: CASSLGLAGTNNEQFF. CDR3 bases: TGTGCTAGCAGCTTAGGGCTAGCGGGGACCAACAATGAGCAGTTCTTC.

This clonotype was counted many times. The J gene is TRBJ1-1, the V gene TRBV25-1, with D unclear. Germline loops: CDR1 MGHDK, CDR2 SYGVNS. With 3 bases removed from V and 6 bases from J, the gap between germline ends came to 11 bases. This CDR3 contains 13 residues. The CDR3 region has the DNA TGTGCCAGCAGTGACCCAACGAGGGCTGAAGCTTTCTTT. This encodes CASSDPTRAEAFF.

This clonotype was counted ten times or more. Mismatch with germline at one junction end may stem from a read error. Here the CDR3 reads CASSLVGETQYF. In DNA, the CDR3 is TGTGCCAGCAGTTTAGTGGGAGAGACCCAGTACTTC. The rearrangement uses TRBV7-9 and TRBJ2-5; D is uncertain. This CDR3 has 12 residues. From germline, CDR1 is SEHNR and CDR2 FQNEAQ (reference sequence).

This clonotype was counted between two and nine times. The junction departs from germline at one end; a sequencing error may be responsible. This sequence joins TRBV7-2 and TRBJ1-5; TRBD1 aligns across 7 bases. Germline CDR1 SGHTA, CDR2 FQGNSA. The CDR3 loop spans 12 amino acids. Here the CDR3 DNA reads TGTGCCAGCAGCTTAGGGGTAGGGGGCTTGGATTTT. Protein: CASSLGVGGLDF.

The rearrangement uses TRBV13 and TRBJ2-7; the D gene could be TRBD1 or TRBD2 (5 bases each). In germline, CDR1 is PRHDT, CDR2 FYEKMQ (reference sequence). This CDR3 has 19 residues. V lost 2 bases and J 4 bases, leaving 27 bases between the germline ends. CDR3 region: CASSLLTMLGDSAVYEQYF. The CDR3 DNA is TGTGCCAGCAGCTTACTTACTATGTTGGGGGATAGCGCAGTGTACGAGCAGTACTTC.

The chain carries TRBV30 and TRBJ1-1; D perhaps matches TRBD1 (6 bases). Trimming left V 2 bases short and J 0 bases short, with 10 bases between. The length of the CDR3 is 14 residues. Germline values: CDR1 GTSNPN, CDR2 SVGIG (reference sequence). The CDR3 sequence is CAWSFTGLNTEAFF. The CDR3 DNA reads TGTGCCTGGAGTTTCACAGGGCTGAACACTGAAGCTTTCTTT.

This clonotype occurred a few times. J is TRBJ2-6 and V is TRBV5-1; a possible D gene is TRBD1 (5 bases). Trimming took 0 bases from V and 1 from J, leaving 8 bases between them. CDR1 and CDR2 from the germline V gene are SGHRS and YFSETQ. This CDR3 contains 16 residues. The CDR3 sequence: CASSLESGSGANVLTF. The DNA of the CDR3 is TGCGCCAGCAGCTTGGAGTCAGGGTCTGGGGCCAACGTCCTGACTTTC.

The chain combines TRBV5-1 with TRBJ2-3; TRBD1 matches at 12 bases. J gave up 4 bases and V 7 bases, and 7 bases lay outside the gene matches. Germline CDR1 SGHRS, CDR2 YFSETQ. The CDR3 spans 15 residues. The CDR3 nucleotides are TGCGCCAGCGTTCCGGGACAGGGGGCTTCAGATACGCAGTATTTT. This sequence encodes CASVPGQGASDTQYF.

The V and J genes are TRBV7-2 and TRBJ1-4, with 7 bases that match TRBD1. The CDR3 has 15 residues. Germline V gene data show CDR1 as SGHTA and CDR2 as FQGNSA. V shed 8 bases, J shed 8 bases, and the junction held 14 bases outside the gene matches. CDR3 sequence reads: CASVLVDRVNEKLFF. The CDR3 DNA sequence: TGTGCCAGCGTCTTAGTTGACAGGGTTAACGAAAAACTGTTTTTT.